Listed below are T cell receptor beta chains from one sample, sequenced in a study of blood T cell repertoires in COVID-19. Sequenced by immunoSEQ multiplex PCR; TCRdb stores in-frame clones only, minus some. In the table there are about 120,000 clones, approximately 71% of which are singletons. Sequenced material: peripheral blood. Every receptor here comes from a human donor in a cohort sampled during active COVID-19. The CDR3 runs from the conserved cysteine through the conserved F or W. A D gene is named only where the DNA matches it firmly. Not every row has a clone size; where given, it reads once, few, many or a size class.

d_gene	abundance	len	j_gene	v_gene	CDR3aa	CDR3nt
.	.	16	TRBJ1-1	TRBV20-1	CSASPTSGTGNTEAFF	TGCAGTGCTAGTCCAACGTCCGGCACAGGGAACACTGAAGCTTTCTTT
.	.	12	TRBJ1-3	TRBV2	CASSDMGNTIYF	TGTGCCAGCAGTGATATGGGAAACACCATATATTTT
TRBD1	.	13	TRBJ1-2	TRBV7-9	CASSLGTGYGYTF	TGTGCCAGCAGCTTGGGGACAGGCTATGGCTACACCTTC
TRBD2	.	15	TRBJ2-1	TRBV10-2	CASNPSGASYNEQFF	TGCGCCAGCAACCCTAGCGGAGCCAGCTACAATGAGCAGTTCTTC
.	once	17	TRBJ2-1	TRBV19	CASNTLFGVGGINEQFF	TGTGCCAGTAACACTCTCTTCGGGGTTGGCGGGATAAATGAGCAGTTCTTC
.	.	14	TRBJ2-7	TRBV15	CATSRKSGPYEQYF	TGTGCCACCAGCAGAAAGAGCGGACCCTACGAGCAGTACTTC
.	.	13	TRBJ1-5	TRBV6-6	CASSYGGTQPQHF	TGTGCCAGCAGTTACGGCGGAACTCAGCCCCAGCATTTT
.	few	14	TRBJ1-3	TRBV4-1	CASSHQGSGNTIYF	TGCGCCAGCAGCCACCAGGGCTCTGGAAACACCATATATTTT
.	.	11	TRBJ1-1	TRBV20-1	CSALGQTEAFF	TGCAGTGCCCTAGGACAGACTGAAGCTTTCTTT
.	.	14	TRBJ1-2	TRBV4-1	CASSPNQGSYGYTF	TGCGCCAGCAGTCCGAACCAGGGTAGCTATGGCTACACCTTC